This TCR beta chain comes out of a study of T cells in Graves' hyperthyroidism and ophthalmopathy. General study findings and limits: Clonotypes that were expanded in thyroid above 0.001 mostly appeared in blood too.

The CDR3 regions of TCR beta were amplified from RNA transcripts. In the first-round RT-PCR of the TCR CDR3, the HTBI primer set was used. TCRdb processed the multiplex PCR reads anew with MiXCR; each CDR3 protein has one entry. The sample yields around 300,000 distinct CDR3 sequences, over 20% seen once. This clonotype was counted ten times or more. The antigen is not known. Germline V gene sequence: CDR1 LGHDT, CDR2 YNNKEL (reference sequence). The CDR3 has 13 amino acids. V lost 1 base and J lost 8, with 9 bases in between. This TCR was sampled from a man aged 25 to 40 with Graves' ophthalmopathy. J is TRBJ2-1 and V is TRBV3-1; D ambiguous. Specimen: blood. The CDR3 coding sequence is TGTGCCAGCAGCCAAGGGGTGTTGGATGAGCAGTTCTTC. Translated, it gives CASSQGVLDEQFF.